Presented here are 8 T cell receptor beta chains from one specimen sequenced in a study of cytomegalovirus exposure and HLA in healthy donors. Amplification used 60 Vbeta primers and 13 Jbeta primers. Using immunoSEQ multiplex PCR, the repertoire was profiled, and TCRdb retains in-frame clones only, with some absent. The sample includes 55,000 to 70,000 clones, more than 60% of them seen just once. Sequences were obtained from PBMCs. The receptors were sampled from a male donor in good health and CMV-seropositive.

CDR3 in DNA: TGTGCCAGCAGCGTAGTGACTAGCGGGGGGGGTGAGCAGTTCTTC. Translation: CASSVVTSGGGEQFF. The chain uses TRBV9 and TRBJ2-1, with 14 bases identical to TRBD2. The junction had 2 bases not matched to a gene; V was cut back by 0 bases and J by 9 bases. CDR1 and CDR2 (germline): SGDLS, YYNGEE. The CDR3 has 15 amino acids.

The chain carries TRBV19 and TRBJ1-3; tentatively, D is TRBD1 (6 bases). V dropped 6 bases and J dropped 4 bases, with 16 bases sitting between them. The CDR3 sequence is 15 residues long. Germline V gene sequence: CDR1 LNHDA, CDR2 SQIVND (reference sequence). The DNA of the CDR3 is TGTGCCAGTAGCCGGGACATAAAATACGGAAACACCATATATTTT. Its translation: CASSRDIKYGNTIYF.

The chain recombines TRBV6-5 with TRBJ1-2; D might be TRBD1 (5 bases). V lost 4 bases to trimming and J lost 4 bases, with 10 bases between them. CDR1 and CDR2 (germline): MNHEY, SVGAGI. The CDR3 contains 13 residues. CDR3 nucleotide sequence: TGTGCCAGCAGTTCATCCGGGGGCTATGGCTACACCTTC. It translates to CASSSSGGYGYTF.

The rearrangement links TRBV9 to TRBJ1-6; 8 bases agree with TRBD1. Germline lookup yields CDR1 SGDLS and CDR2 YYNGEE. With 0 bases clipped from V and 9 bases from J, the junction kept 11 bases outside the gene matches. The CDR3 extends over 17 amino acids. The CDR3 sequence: CASSVDLRQGASSPLHF. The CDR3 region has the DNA TGTGCCAGCAGCGTAGACCTCCGGCAGGGGGCCAGTTCACCCCTCCACTTT.

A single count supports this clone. The CDR3, as DNA: TGTGCCAGCAGTTTATCGGGGAGCTCCTACGAGCAGTACTTC. It translates to CASSLSGSSYEQYF. The gene calls are TRBV27 and TRBJ2-7, with D perhaps TRBD2 (5 bases). CDR1 MNHEY and CDR2 SMNVEV come from the germline V gene (reference sequence). This CDR3 region has 14 residues. Trimming removed 0 bases at V and 0 bases at J, with 6 bases between.

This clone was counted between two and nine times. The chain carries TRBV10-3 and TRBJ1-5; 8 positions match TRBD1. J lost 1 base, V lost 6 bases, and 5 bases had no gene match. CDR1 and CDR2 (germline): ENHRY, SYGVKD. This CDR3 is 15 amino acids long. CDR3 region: CAISPDRGSNQPQHF. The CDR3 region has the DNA TGTGCCATCAGCCCAGACAGGGGAAGCAATCAGCCCCAGCATTTT.

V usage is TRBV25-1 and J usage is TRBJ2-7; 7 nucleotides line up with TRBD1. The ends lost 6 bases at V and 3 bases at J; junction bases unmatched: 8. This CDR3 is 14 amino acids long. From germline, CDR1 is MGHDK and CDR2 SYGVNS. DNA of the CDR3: TGTGCCAGCAGACAGACAGGGTCCCTCTACGAGCAGTACTTC. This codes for CASRQTGSLYEQYF.

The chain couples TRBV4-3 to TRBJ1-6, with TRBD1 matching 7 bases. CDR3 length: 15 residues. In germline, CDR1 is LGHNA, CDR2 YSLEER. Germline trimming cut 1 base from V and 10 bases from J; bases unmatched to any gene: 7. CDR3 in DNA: TGCGCCAGCAGCCAAGTTACAGGGGTAAGGTCACCCCTCCACTTT. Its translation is CASSQVTGVRSPLHF.